This T cell receptor beta chain originates from a study of T cell changes during pregnancy in multiple sclerosis (dated by TCRdb to the late 2010s). Turning to the overall study: Changes in the T cell repertoire over the course of pregnancy were examined in this study in women with multiple sclerosis.

The protocol used for the library was the immunoSEQ multiplex PCR assay. This immuneACCESS table, as held by TCRdb, lists in-frame sequences with V and J called but not all clones. Of the missing ones, under half trace to an unresolved V gene in checked studies; the others have no known cause. The sample profile shows 40,000 or so clones; 90% of them were found once. The ten top clones hold 10% of the sample. Concerning this clone itself: Its antigen is currently not known. Base-call qualities are not available, and no considerably larger clone is one nucleotide away.

The germline V gene (reference sequence) supplies CDR1 SSHAT and CDR2 FNYEAQ. The V and J ends are trimmed by 5 bases and 2 bases, leaving 20 bases between them. Spanning cysteine to phenylalanine, the CDR3 consists of 17 amino acids. CDR3 DNA only is kept here, 51 bases in frame from base 1. The sample in question was CD8+ T cells from peripheral blood mononuclear cells, obtained in the first trimester of pregnancy. This clonotype was obtained from a female donor with multiple sclerosis, enrolled in a pregnancy study. The V gene is TRBV7-7 and the J gene is TRBJ2-3; no D segment can be confidently identified. The DNA sequence is as follows: TGTGCCAGCAGCCCGAACGGTGGCGGTTACAACACAGATACGCAGTATTTT. The resulting protein is CASSPNGGGYNTDTQYF.